The source of this TCR beta chain is a study of neurological immune-mediated disorders. The authors produced cDNA by 5'RACE using 10-nucleotide random UMIs. Per sequencing run, 15-18 subjects together gave over 170 million TCR-beta sequences. TCRdb analysed the 5' RACE reads with MiXCR anew, one entry per CDR3 protein. The data contain more than 60,000 distinct CDR3 sequences, roughly 4% of them singletons. 2 million unsorted PBMCs were stored in RNAlater at -80 °C before RNA extraction. Broader study findings: In HTLV-1-associated myelopathy, TCR clonal expansion was greatest, and in multiple sclerosis it was least, below healthy controls.

This clonotype was counted many times. Its antigen remains unidentified. V lost 2 bases and J 1 base, leaving 9 bases between the germline ends. The CDR3 length is 15 residues. Germline values: CDR1 SGHDT, CDR2 YYEEEE. The sequenced sample was PBMCs. The chain recombines TRBV5-6 with TRBJ2-2, with a weak D call TRBD1 (6 bases). The sequence was collected from a woman between 50 and 59 years old with multiple sclerosis. DNA of the CDR3: TGTGCCAGCAGCTTAAGGGGGATGAACACCGGGGAGCTGTTTTTT. It translates to CASSLRGMNTGELFF.